These 23 T cell receptor beta chains came from one sample sequenced in a study of CD8 T cells in ankylosing spondylitis. The study, taken as a whole, reports: For ankylosing spondylitis blood, a TCR beta motif of under ten highly homologous variants appeared characteristic.

No antigen is known for these receptors. A single record per CDR3 protein comes from TCRdb applying MiXCR to the 5' RACE reads. The sample consists of a few hundred thousand distinct CDR3 sequences, 12% of them appearing once. Source material: blood, either unsorted or a sorted T cell fraction (not recorded which). These receptors all come from a male donor with ankylosing spondylitis.

There are a few counts of this clonotype. This CDR3 is CASSLEYGRAIGELFF. For the CDR3, the DNA is TGTGCCAGCAGTTTAGAGTACGGGAGGGCCATCGGGGAGCTGTTTTTT. The rearrangement joins TRBV12-3 or TRBV12-4 to TRBJ2-2; 8 bases are a match to TRBD2. V gave up 1 base and J gave up 7 bases; unmatched junction bases: 8. There are 16 residues in the CDR3.

The V call is TRBV15, the J call TRBJ1-4; D is uncertain. The CDR3 contains 16 residues. Germline CDR1 LNHNV, CDR2 YYDKDF (reference sequence). V was clipped by 3 bases and J by 0 bases, with 11 bases between them. The CDR3 loop reads CATSSMEGATNEKLFF. CDR3 nucleotide sequence: TGTGCCACCAGCAGCATGGAGGGTGCAACTAATGAAAAACTGTTTTTT.

This clonotype came up many times. The chain links TRBV10-3 to TRBJ2-3, with TRBD2 identical over 7 bases. V lost 11 bases, J lost 0 bases, and 5 bases stayed unmatched. The CDR3 totals 13 residues. Germline CDR1 reads ENHRY; CDR2 reads SYGVKD. The CDR3 protein is CASGGISTDTQYF. CDR3 nucleotides: TGTGCCTCCGGGGGGATCAGCACAGATACGCAGTATTTT.

V gene TRBV7-9 combines with J gene TRBJ2-1; 8 bases fit TRBD2. Trimming at V came to 4 bases and at J to 7 bases, leaving 6 bases not matched to a gene. This CDR3 is built from 14 residues. Looked up from germline, CDR1 is SEHNR and CDR2 is FQNEAQ (reference sequence). In DNA form, the CDR3 reads TGTGCCAGCAGCTCAGGACTAGCTTCGAATGAGCAGTTCTTC. It encodes CASSSGLASNEQFF.

The rearrangement uses TRBV12-3 or TRBV12-4 and TRBJ1-5; no clear D gene. V gave up 8 bases and J gave up 0 bases, with 11 bases separating them. The CDR3 is 14 amino acids. The DNA of the CDR3 is TGTGCCAGCGGTAGTAGTGATAGCAATCAGCCCCAGCATTTT. Protein product: CASGSSDSNQPQHF.

In its sample, this clonotype was seen many times. This chain uses TRBV5-1 with TRBJ2-1; D is possibly TRBD2 (6 bases). CDR3 length: 15 residues. Trimming removed 4 bases at V and 4 bases at J, with 15 bases between. Germline V gene lookup returns CDR1 SGHRS and CDR2 YFSETQ. The CDR3 here is CASSTSGGAYNEQFF. CDR3 in DNA: TGCGCCAGCAGCACGAGCGGAGGGGCGTACAATGAGCAGTTCTTC.

This clonotype was observed a few times. The rearrangement uses TRBV3-1 and TRBJ2-1; 13 bases align to TRBD2. The germline gives CDR1 LGHDT, CDR2 YNNKEL (reference sequence). The CDR3 runs to 16 residues. Trimming at V came to 3 bases and at J to 5 bases, leaving 4 bases not matched to a gene. CDR3 sequence reads: CASSQGLAGTNNEQFF. CDR3 DNA: TGTGCCAGCAGCCAGGGACTAGCGGGGACCAACAATGAGCAGTTCTTC.

This clonotype showed up just a few times. The rearrangement links TRBV27 to TRBJ2-7; 9 nucleotides match TRBD2. V was clipped by 8 bases and J by 4 bases; unmatched bases: 9. Per the germline V gene, CDR1 is MNHEY and CDR2 is SMNVEV (reference sequence). This CDR3 is built from 14 residues. The CDR3 here is CASPPSGEAYEQYV. The CDR3 DNA follows: TGTGCCAGCCCGCCTAGCGGGGAAGCATACGAGCAGTACGTC.

The CDR3 region is CASSGNSGANVLTF. The CDR3 bases are TGCGCCAGCAGCGGGAACTCTGGGGCCAACGTCCTGACTTTC. V usage is TRBV5-1 and J usage is TRBJ2-6; D is unclear. CDR3 length: 14 amino acids. Germline CDR1 is SGHRS and CDR2 is YFSETQ. Trimming pared 4 bases from V and 0 bases from J, leaving 5 bases between.

V usage is TRBV20-1 and J usage is TRBJ1-1, with D tentatively TRBD1 (5 bases). Germline-derived CDR1 and CDR2 are DFQATT and SNEGSKA (reference sequence). The CDR3 is 15 amino acids. Trimming cost V 5 bases and J 3 bases, with 19 bases left between them. The CDR3 sequence is CSAPRGAARDTEAFF. For the CDR3, the DNA is TGCAGTGCTCCACGTGGGGCGGCAAGGGACACTGAAGCTTTCTTT.

The chain uses TRBV7-9 and TRBJ2-1; D possibly corresponds to TRBD2 (6 bases). The CDR3 contains 15 residues. The germline gives CDR1 SEHNR, CDR2 FQNEAQ (reference sequence). V lost 2 bases and J 5 bases, leaving 13 bases between the germline ends. The chain's CDR3 is CASSLLAPGDNEQFF. The CDR3 DNA reads as TGTGCCAGCAGCTTATTGGCTCCGGGGGACAATGAGCAGTTCTTC.

The V call is TRBV4-2, the J call TRBJ1-2, with a weak D call TRBD1 (6 bases). The germline V gene has CDR1 LGHNA and CDR2 YNFKEQ. V shed 5 bases and J shed 8 bases, with 18 bases lying between them. This CDR3 region has 14 residues. The CDR3 region has the DNA TGTGCCAGCAGCATAGACAGGAAATCATGGGGCTACACCTTC. Amino acids: CASSIDRKSWGYTF.

At least ten counts were recorded for this clonotype. The chain joins TRBV19 to TRBJ2-3; D is unresolved. The V gene lost 6 bases and the J gene lost 6 bases, with 19 bases spanning the gap. From germline, CDR1 is LNHDA and CDR2 SQIVND (reference sequence). CDR3 length: 15 residues. The CDR3 sequence is CASSPATASADTQYF. The CDR3 bases are TGTGCCAGTAGCCCCGCGACCGCCTCGGCGGATACGCAGTATTTT.

The gene calls are TRBV10-3 and TRBJ2-1, with D possibly being TRBD2 (5 bases). Germline CDR1 reads ENHRY; CDR2 reads SYGVKD. The CDR3 totals 11 residues. Trimming left V 6 bases short and J 8 bases short, with 8 bases between. The CDR3 sequence: CAIRRADEQFF. The DNA of the CDR3 is TGTGCCATCAGGAGGGCAGATGAGCAGTTCTTC.

This clonotype was seen more than once but under ten times. The chain links TRBV5-1 to TRBJ2-7; tentatively, D is TRBD1 (5 bases). Germline V gene data show CDR1 as SGHRS and CDR2 as YFSETQ. The CDR3 loop spans 14 amino acids. V lost 1 base, J lost 5 bases, and 13 bases lay in between. The CDR3 is CASSLRQSSHEQYF. The CDR3 DNA is TGCGCCAGCAGCTTGAGACAGAGCAGCCACGAGCAGTACTTC.

The table lists this clonotype with a few counts. J is TRBJ1-5 and V is TRBV19; perhaps TRBD1 as D (5 bases). The germline V gene has CDR1 LNHDA and CDR2 SQIVND (reference sequence). Between the trimmed V and J ends, which lost 7 bases and 3 bases, there was a span of 19 bases. The CDR3 length is 16 residues. The CDR3 sequence is CASTPPGGGINQPQHF. The CDR3 coding sequence is TGTGCCAGTACCCCTCCCGGGGGGGGAATCAATCAGCCCCAGCATTTT.

This clonotype was detected a few times. The chain links TRBV5-1 to TRBJ2-7; tentatively, D is TRBD2 (6 bases). V dropped 0 bases and J dropped 4 bases, with 11 bases sitting between them. CDR3 length equals 14 residues. Germline CDR1 reads SGHRS; CDR2 reads YFSETQ. The CDR3 here is CASSLDGAGYEQYF. For the CDR3, the DNA is TGCGCCAGCAGCTTGGACGGGGCGGGGTACGAGCAGTACTTC. The full variable domain, with the rest looked up from reference TRBV5-1 and TRBJ2-7, is KAGVTQTPRYLIKTRGQQVTLSCSPISGHRSVSWYQQTPGQGLQFLFEYFSETQRNKGNFPGRFSGRQFSNSRSEMNVSTLELGDSALYLCASSLDGAGYEQYFGPGTRLTVT.

This clonotype was observed a few times. V and J are TRBV6-2 or TRBV6-3 and TRBJ2-1, with D possibly matching TRBD1 (5 bases). This CDR3 region has 15 residues. Deletions cut 8 bases from V and 0 bases from J, with 14 bases between. Germline CDR1 is MNHEY and CDR2 is SVGEGT. The CDR3: CASLGVLSSYNEQFF. The CDR3 coding sequence is TGTGCCAGCCTAGGGGTCCTGAGCTCCTACAATGAGCAGTTCTTC.

This clonotype was observed a few times. The rearrangement links TRBV7-2 to TRBJ1-2; no clear D. V was cut by 5 bases and J by 5 bases, with 9 bases left in between. CDR1 is SGHTA, CDR2 FQGNSA, per germline. The CDR3 is 12 residues long. Written as DNA, the CDR3 is TGTGCCAGCAGCGTTGAACGATATGGCTACACCTTC. The encoded protein is CASSVERYGYTF.

CDR3 DNA sequence: TGTGCCAGCAGGGGGACAGGGAAAATCTACGAGCAGTACTTC. This sequence encodes CASRGTGKIYEQYF. V and J are TRBV27 and TRBJ2-7, with 9 bases identical to TRBD1. Germline lookup yields CDR1 MNHEY and CDR2 SMNVEV (reference sequence). CDR3 length equals 14 residues. Losses at the gene ends were 6 bases for V and 3 bases for J; bases not matched to a gene: 6.

This clonotype was picked up many times. This rearrangement joins TRBV12-3 or TRBV12-4 to TRBJ2-3; unclear D gene. The CDR3 extends over 11 amino acids. V gave up 7 bases and J gave up 5 bases, with 7 bases separating them. The CDR3 bases are TGTGCCAGCACCAATTTAGATACGCAGTATTTT. The encoded protein is CASTNLDTQYF.

This clonotype occurred many times. The chain has TRBV12-3 or TRBV12-4 and TRBJ2-2; TRBD2 aligns across 14 bases. The CDR3 is made up of 18 amino acids. V was clipped by 6 bases and J by 4 bases; unmatched bases: 10. The CDR3 bases are TGTGCCAGCAGACCGGGACTAGCGGGAGTCGTAGGCACCGGGGAGCTGTTTTTT. Its translation is CASRPGLAGVVGTGELFF.

This clonotype was observed a handful of times. The chain couples TRBV2 to TRBJ1-3, with 7 bases aligning to TRBD1. Trimming took 3 bases from V and 4 from J; bases not matched to a gene: 6. This CDR3 is 15 amino acids long. CDR1 is SNHLY, CDR2 FYNNEI, per germline. The CDR3 nucleotides read TGTGCCAGCAGTGACGGGACAGAGGTCGGAAACACCATATATTTT. The encoded protein is CASSDGTEVGNTIYF.